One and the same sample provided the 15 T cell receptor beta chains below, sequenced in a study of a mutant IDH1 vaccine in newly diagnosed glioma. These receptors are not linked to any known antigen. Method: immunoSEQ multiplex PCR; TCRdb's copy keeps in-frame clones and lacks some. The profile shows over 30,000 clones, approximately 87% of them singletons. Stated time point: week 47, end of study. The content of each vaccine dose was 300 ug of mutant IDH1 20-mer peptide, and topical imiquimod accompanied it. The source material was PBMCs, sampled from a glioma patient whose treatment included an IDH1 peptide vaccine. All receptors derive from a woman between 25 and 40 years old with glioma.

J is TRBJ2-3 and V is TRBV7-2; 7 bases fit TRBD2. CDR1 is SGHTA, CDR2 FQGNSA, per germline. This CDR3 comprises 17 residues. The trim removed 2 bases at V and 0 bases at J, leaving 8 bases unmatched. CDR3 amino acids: CASSLIGSAGSTDTQYF. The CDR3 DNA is TGTGCCAGCAGCTTAATAGGCTCAGCGGGGAGCACAGATACGCAGTATTTT.

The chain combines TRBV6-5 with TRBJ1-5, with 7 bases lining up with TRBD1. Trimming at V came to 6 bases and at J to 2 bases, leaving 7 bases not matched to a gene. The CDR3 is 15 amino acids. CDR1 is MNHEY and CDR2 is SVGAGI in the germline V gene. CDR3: CASRPLTGGNQPQHF. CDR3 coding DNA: TGTGCCAGCAGACCTTTAACAGGGGGCAATCAGCCCCAGCATTTT.

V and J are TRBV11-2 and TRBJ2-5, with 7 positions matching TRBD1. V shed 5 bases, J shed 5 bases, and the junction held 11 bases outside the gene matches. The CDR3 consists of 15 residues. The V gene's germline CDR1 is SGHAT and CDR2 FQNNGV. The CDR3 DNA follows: TGTGCCAGCAGCCAGGGCCAGGGCAGGGGGGAGACCCAGTACTTC. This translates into CASSQGQGRGETQYF.

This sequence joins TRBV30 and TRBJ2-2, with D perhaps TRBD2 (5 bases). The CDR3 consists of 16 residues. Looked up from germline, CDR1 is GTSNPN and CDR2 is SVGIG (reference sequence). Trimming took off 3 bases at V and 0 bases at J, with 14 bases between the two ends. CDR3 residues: CAWSPREPPNTGELFF. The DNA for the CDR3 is TGTGCCTGGAGCCCTAGGGAGCCTCCGAACACCGGGGAGCTGTTTTTT.

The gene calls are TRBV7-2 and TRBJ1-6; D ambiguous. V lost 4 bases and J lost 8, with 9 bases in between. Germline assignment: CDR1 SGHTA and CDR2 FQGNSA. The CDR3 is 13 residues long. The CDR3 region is CASSSHGHSPLHF. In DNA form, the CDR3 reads TGTGCCAGCAGCTCCCATGGTCATTCACCCCTCCACTTT. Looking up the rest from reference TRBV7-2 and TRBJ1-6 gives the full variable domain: GAGVSQSPSNKVTEKGKDVELRCDPISGHTALYWYRQSLGQGLEFLIYFQGNSAPDKSGLPSDRFSAERTGGSVSTLTIQRTQQEDSAVYLCASSSHGHSPLHFGNGTRLTVT.

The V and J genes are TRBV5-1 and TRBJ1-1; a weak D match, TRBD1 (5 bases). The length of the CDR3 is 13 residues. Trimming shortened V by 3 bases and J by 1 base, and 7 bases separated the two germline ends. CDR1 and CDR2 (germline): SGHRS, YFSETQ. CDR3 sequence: CASSSQGNTEAFF. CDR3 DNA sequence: TGCGCCAGCAGCTCCCAGGGGAACACTGAAGCTTTCTTT.

The CDR3 sequence: CASSVGEDSPLHF. CDR3 bases: TGTGCCAGCAGCGTAGGCGAAGATTCACCCCTCCACTTT. The chain has TRBV9 and TRBJ1-6; D is unresolved. The germline V and J ends were trimmed by 0 bases and 8 bases, with 6 bases remaining between them. The germline CDR1 and CDR2 sequences are SGDLS and YYNGEE. The CDR3 loop spans 13 amino acids.

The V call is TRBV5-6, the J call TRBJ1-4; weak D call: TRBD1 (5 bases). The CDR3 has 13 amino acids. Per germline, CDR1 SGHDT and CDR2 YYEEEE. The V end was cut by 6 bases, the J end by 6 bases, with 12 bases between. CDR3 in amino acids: CASTMGRDEKLFF. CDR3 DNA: TGTGCCAGCACCATGGGGCGGGATGAAAAACTGTTTTTT. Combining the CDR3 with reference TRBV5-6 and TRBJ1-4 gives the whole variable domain DAGVTQSPTHLIKTRGQQVTLRCSPKSGHDTVSWYQQALGQGPQFIFQYYEEEERQRGNFPDRFSGHQFPNYSSELNVNALLLGDSALYLCASTMGRDEKLFFGSGTQLSVL.

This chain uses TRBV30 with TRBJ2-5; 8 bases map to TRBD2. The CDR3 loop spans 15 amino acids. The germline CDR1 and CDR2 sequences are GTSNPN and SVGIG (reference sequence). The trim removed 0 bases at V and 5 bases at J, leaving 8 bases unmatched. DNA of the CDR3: TGTGCCTGGAGTGTACCGCGGGGGGCTGGTGAGACCCAGTACTTC. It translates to CAWSVPRGAGETQYF.

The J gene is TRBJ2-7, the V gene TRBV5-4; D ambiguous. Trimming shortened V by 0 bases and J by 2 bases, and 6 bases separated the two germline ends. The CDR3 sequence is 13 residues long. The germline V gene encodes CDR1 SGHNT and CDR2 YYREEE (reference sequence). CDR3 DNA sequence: TGTGCCAGCAGCTTGGACCGTACCTACGAGCAGTACTTC. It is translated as CASSLDRTYEQYF.

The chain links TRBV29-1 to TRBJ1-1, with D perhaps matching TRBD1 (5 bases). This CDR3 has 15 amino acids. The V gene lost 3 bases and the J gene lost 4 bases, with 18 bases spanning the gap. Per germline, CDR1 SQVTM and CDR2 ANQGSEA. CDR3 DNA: TGCAGCGTTGACAGCTGGGGCGCCGGGGTCACTGAAGCTTTCTTT. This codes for CSVDSWGAGVTEAFF.

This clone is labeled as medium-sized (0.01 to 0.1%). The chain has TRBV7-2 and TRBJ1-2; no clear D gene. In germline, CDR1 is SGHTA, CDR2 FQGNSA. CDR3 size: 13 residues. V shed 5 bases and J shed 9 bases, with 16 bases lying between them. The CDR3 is CASSVNFVGRYTF. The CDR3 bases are TGTGCCAGCAGCGTGAATTTCGTAGGGCGCTACACCTTC.

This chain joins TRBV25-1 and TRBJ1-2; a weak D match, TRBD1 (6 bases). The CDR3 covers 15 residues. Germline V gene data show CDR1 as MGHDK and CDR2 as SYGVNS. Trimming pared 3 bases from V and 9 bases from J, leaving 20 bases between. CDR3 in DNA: TGTGCCAGCAGTGACCCCGGGACACACGCTATTCGCTACACCTTC. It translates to CASSDPGTHAIRYTF.

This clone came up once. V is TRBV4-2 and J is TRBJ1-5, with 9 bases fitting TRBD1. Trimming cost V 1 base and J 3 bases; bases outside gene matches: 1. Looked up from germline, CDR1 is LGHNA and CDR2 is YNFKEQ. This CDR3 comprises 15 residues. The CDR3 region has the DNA TGTGCCAGCAGCCAAGGGACAGGGGCCAATCAGCCCCAGCATTTT. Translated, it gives CASSQGTGANQPQHF.

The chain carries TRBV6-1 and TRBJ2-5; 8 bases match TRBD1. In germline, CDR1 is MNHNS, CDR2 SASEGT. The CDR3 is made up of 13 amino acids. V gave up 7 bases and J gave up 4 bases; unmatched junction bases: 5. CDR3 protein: CASMNRGTETQYF. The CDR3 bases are TGTGCCAGCATGAACAGGGGGACAGAGACCCAGTACTTC.